Below are 10 T cell receptor beta chains sequenced from a single sample in a study of cytomegalovirus exposure and HLA in healthy donors. The PCR made use of 60 Vbeta and 13 Jbeta primers. The protocol was immunoSEQ multiplex PCR, while the TCRdb copy is restricted to in-frame clones and leaves out a portion. The sample holds 100,000 to 150,000 clones; 75% to 85% are singletons and the top ten take 0.95% to 1.5%. The material sequenced was PBMCs. All receptors come from a girl aged 2 to 9 in good health and CMV-seronegative.

In this sample, this clone turned up once. The chain's CDR3 is CASSTQVTGAPYGYTF. CDR3 bases: TGTGCCAGTAGTACACAAGTGACAGGGGCCCCCTATGGCTACACCTTC. The genes are TRBV19 and TRBJ1-2, with 8 bases that match TRBD1. The CDR3 extends over 16 amino acids. V gave up 4 bases and J gave up 4 bases; unmatched junction bases: 11. CDR1 and CDR2 (germline): LNHDA, SQIVND (reference sequence).

This clone was found a few times. The chain employs TRBV5-1 and TRBJ1-1; possible D gene TRBD1, 6 bases. This CDR3 is 14 amino acids long. V gave up 5 bases and J gave up 2 bases, with 13 bases separating them. Germline assignment: CDR1 SGHRS and CDR2 YFSETQ. Written as DNA, the CDR3 is TGCGCCAGCAGGTTGTCAGGGGATAACACTGAAGCTTTCTTT. This gives the protein CASRLSGDNTEAFF.

The V call is TRBV4-2, the J call TRBJ2-5; TRBD2 agrees at 8 bases. The DNA matches TRBJ2-7 better at its end, which makes the J call doubtful. Germline V CDR1 and CDR2: LGHNA, YNFKEQ. The CDR3 runs 16 residues. The CDR3 DNA is TGTGCCAGCAGCCAAGTTCGGTCGGGGGGGACCTACGAGCAGTACTTC. This translates into CASSQVRSGGTYEQYF.

The chain uses TRBV28 and TRBJ2-7; 7 bases agree with TRBD2. V was clipped by 8 bases and J by 4 bases; unmatched bases: 26. The CDR3 covers 19 residues. Germline-derived CDR1 and CDR2 are MDHEN and SYDVKM. The CDR3 nucleotides are TGTGCCAGCCCAGTTTATGTCCCCTATATTCCCAGGGAGGGGTACGAGCAGTACTTC. Its protein product is CASPVYVPYIPREGYEQYF.

The chain employs TRBV30 and TRBJ2-7, with TRBD1 identical over 10 bases. Losses at the gene ends were 2 bases for V and 4 bases for J; bases not matched to a gene: 5. The germline V gene encodes CDR1 GTSNPN and CDR2 SVGIG (reference sequence). The CDR3 sequence is 14 residues long. The chain's CDR3 is CAWSWDRGGYEQYF. Here the CDR3 DNA reads TGTGCCTGGAGTTGGGACAGGGGAGGTTACGAGCAGTACTTC.

CDR3 region: CASNIPQGKGDDTQYF. For the CDR3, the DNA is TGTGCCAGCAATATACCCCAGGGAAAGGGGGACGATACGCAGTATTTT. V gene TRBV9 combines with J gene TRBJ2-3; perhaps TRBD1 as D (6 bases). V dropped 6 bases and J dropped 6 bases, with 23 bases sitting between them. Germline V lookup: CDR1 SGDLS, CDR2 YYNGEE. CDR3 size: 16 residues.

The chain couples TRBV11-2 to TRBJ1-2; TRBD1 agrees at 9 bases. CDR3 size: 16 residues. The junction had 8 bases not matched to a gene; V was cut back by 5 bases and J by 1 base. Germline V CDR1 and CDR2: SGHAT, FQNNGV. Written as DNA, the CDR3 is TGTGCCAGCAGCGACGCCGGGACAGGGTTTAACTATGGCTACACCTTC. This codes for CASSDAGTGFNYGYTF. Looking up the rest from reference TRBV11-2 and TRBJ1-2 gives the full variable domain: EAGVAQSPRYKIIEKRQSVAFWCNPISGHATLYWYQQILGQGPKLLIQFQNNGVVDDSQLPKDRFSAERLKGVDSTLKIQPAKLEDSAVYLCASSDAGTGFNYGYTFGSGTRLTVV.

This clone was detected once. The chain links TRBV27 to TRBJ2-1, with D perhaps matching TRBD2 (6 bases). Germline CDR1 reads MNHEY; CDR2 reads SMNVEV (reference sequence). V lost 3 bases and J lost 6, with 12 bases in between. This CDR3 spans 14 amino acids. This CDR3 reads CASSLMGTLNEQFF. Here the CDR3 DNA reads TGTGCCAGCAGTTTGATGGGGACTCTCAATGAGCAGTTCTTC.

The chain combines TRBV4-1 with TRBJ2-6, with 7 nucleotides matching TRBD1. After removal of 4 bases from V and 1 base from J, the junction contained 4 bases not matched to a gene. The CDR3 loop spans 16 amino acids. Germline values: CDR1 MGHRA, CDR2 YSYEKL. CDR3 loop: CASSPSQGSGANVLTF. The CDR3 DNA reads TGCGCCAGCAGCCCGTCACAGGGGTCTGGGGCCAACGTCCTGACTTTC.

The V gene is TRBV18, the J gene TRBJ2-1; a weak D match, TRBD2 (5 bases). This CDR3 is 11 amino acids long. The germline CDR1 and CDR2 sequences are KGHSH and LQKENI. V was clipped by 4 bases and J by 8 bases, with 6 bases between them. Written as DNA, the CDR3 is TGTGCCAGCTCACAGGACTATGAGCAGTTCTTC. Translating gives CASSQDYEQFF.